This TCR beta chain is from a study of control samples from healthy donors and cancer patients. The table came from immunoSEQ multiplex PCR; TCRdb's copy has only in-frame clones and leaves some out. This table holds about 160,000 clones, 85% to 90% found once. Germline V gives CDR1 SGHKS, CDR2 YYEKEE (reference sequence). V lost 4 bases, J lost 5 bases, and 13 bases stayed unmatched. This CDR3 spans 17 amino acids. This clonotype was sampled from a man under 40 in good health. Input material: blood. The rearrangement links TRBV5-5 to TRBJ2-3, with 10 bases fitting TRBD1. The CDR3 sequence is CASSRSFLRTGGDTQYF. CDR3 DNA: TGTGCCAGCAGCCGATCATTCCTTAGGACAGGGGGAGATACGCAGTATTTT.